One sample yielded the 16 T cell receptor beta chains listed below, sequenced in a study of shared clonotypes between healthy human individuals. Only CD45RO-negative cells positively selected for CCR7 counted as naive CD8 cells, so terminally differentiated effector memory CD45RA+ cells were excluded. TCRdb's table, derived via immunoSEQ multiplex PCR, lists solely in-frame clones and lacks some. The repertoire has around 600,000 clones, 95% of them found once; the top ten carry approximately 0.11%. Sequenced sample: naive CD8+ T cells sorted from blood. These receptors all stem from a woman aged 25-40 years in good health.

This chain links TRBV14 with TRBJ1-3; possible D gene TRBD1, 6 bases. This CDR3 is built from 15 residues. V was shortened by 3 bases and J by 4 bases, with 13 bases between the two germline ends. CDR1 and CDR2 (germline): SGHDN, FVKESK. CDR3 sequence (DNA): TGTGCCAGCAGCCACCCAACAGGGTCGGGAAACACCATATATTTT. It translates to CASSHPTGSGNTIYF. Full variable domain (remainder filled in from reference TRBV14 and TRBJ1-3): EAGVTQFPSHSVIEKGQTVTLRCDPISGHDNLYWYRRVMGKEIKFLLHFVKESKQDESGMPNNRFLAERTGGTYSTLKVQPAELEDSGVYFCASSHPTGSGNTIYFGEGSWLTVV.

The CDR3: CATRPDRTYEQYF. Here the CDR3 DNA reads TGCGCCACCCGACCTGACAGAACCTACGAGCAGTACTTC. The chain links TRBV23-1 to TRBJ2-7; the D gene is possibly TRBD1 (5 bases). TRBV23-1 is annotated as an ORF whose role is uncertain. This CDR3 spans 13 amino acids. Trimming stripped 10 bases from V and 2 bases from J, with 15 bases between.

A few counts support this clone. The V call is TRBV5-4, the J call TRBJ1-2; D is perhaps TRBD1 (6 bases). V gave up 2 bases and J gave up 5 bases, with 10 bases separating them. The CDR3 totals 13 residues. Germline CDR1 reads SGHNT; CDR2 reads YYREEE (reference sequence). CDR3 sequence (DNA): TGTGCCAGCAGCTTTGGAGGGGGTTATGGCTACACCTTC. This sequence encodes CASSFGGGYGYTF.

The V and J genes are TRBV28 and TRBJ1-6; the match to TRBD1 covers 7 bases. The ends lost 2 bases at V and 10 bases at J; junction bases unmatched: 11. The CDR3 consists of 16 residues. Germline CDR1 and CDR2: MDHEN and SYDVKM. The DNA for the CDR3 is TGTGCCAGCAGTTTAGTGTTGAAGGGGGCAAACTCACCCCTCCACTTT. Amino acids: CASSLVLKGANSPLHF.

V and J are TRBV6-1 and TRBJ2-7; 10 bases align to TRBD2. Germline assignment: CDR1 MNHNS and CDR2 SASEGT. The CDR3 loop spans 16 amino acids. V lost 1 base and J lost 9; bases outside the gene matches: 12. DNA of the CDR3: TGTGCCAGCAGTGAAGGGCGGCTAGCGGGAGCCCAGGGGCAGTACTTC. Protein: CASSEGRLAGAQGQYF.

The chain carries TRBV27 and TRBJ1-4, with unresolved D. The V end was cut by 5 bases, the J end by 5 bases, with 12 bases between. CDR3 size: 14 residues. The germline gives CDR1 MNHEY, CDR2 SMNVEV (reference sequence). This chain's CDR3 is CASSPLMKNEKLFF. The CDR3 nucleotides are TGTGCCAGCAGTCCCCTGATGAAAAATGAAAAACTGTTTTTT.

V and J are TRBV19 and TRBJ2-2, with 8 nucleotides matching TRBD2. Germline V CDR1 and CDR2: LNHDA, SQIVND (reference sequence). The CDR3 is made up of 17 amino acids. V gave up 1 base and J gave up 1 base; unmatched junction bases: 5. The CDR3 bases are TGTGCCAGTAGTATAGGACGACTAGCGCGGAACACCGGGGAGCTGTTTTTT. It codes for CASSIGRLARNTGELFF.

V usage is TRBV7-8 and J usage is TRBJ2-7; 8 bases fit TRBD2. The CDR3 extends over 15 amino acids. The ends lost 5 bases at V and 0 bases at J; junction bases unmatched: 6. Per the germline V gene, CDR1 is SGHVS and CDR2 is FQNEAQ. The CDR3 is CASSQLAGSSYEQYF. In nucleotides, the CDR3 is TGTGCCAGCAGCCAGCTAGCGGGTAGCTCCTACGAGCAGTACTTC.

V is TRBV4-1 and J is TRBJ2-7, with 12 bases matching TRBD2. This CDR3 region has 16 residues. CDR1 is MGHRA and CDR2 is YSYEKL in the germline V gene. V lost 2 bases to trimming and J lost 6 bases; unmatched junction nucleotides: 8. The CDR3 nucleotides read TGCGCCAGCAGCCAATTCCTAGCGGGAGGGCCGGCCGAGCAGTACTTC. This sequence encodes CASSQFLAGGPAEQYF.

Turning to this clone: Sequence at one end of the junction differs from germline and may be a read error. V gene TRBV27 combines with J gene TRBJ2-7; D ambiguous. The CDR3 extends over 11 amino acids. Germline values: CDR1 MNHEY, CDR2 SMNVEV (reference sequence). The CDR3 coding sequence is TGTGTCAGCAGTTCCGCCTACGAGCAGTACTTC. This gives the protein CVSSSAYEQYF.

The V call is TRBV2, the J call TRBJ1-1; D is unclear. The length of the CDR3 is 12 residues. V lost 8 bases to trimming and J lost 0 bases, with 7 bases between them. Germline CDR1 reads SNHLY; CDR2 reads FYNNEI. The CDR3 DNA is TGTGCCAGCCGCTGGATGAACACTGAAGCTTTCTTT. This translates into CASRWMNTEAFF. Looking up the rest from reference TRBV2 and TRBJ1-1 gives the full variable domain: EPEVTQTPSHQVTQMGQEVILRCVPISNHLYFYWYRQILGQKVEFLVSFYNNEISEKSEIFDDQFSVERPDGSNFTLKIRSTKLEDSAMYFCASRWMNTEAFFGQGTRLTVV.

J is TRBJ2-1 and V is TRBV10-3, with 7 bases matching TRBD2. Germline assignment: CDR1 ENHRY and CDR2 SYGVKD. Trimming removed 10 bases from V and 4 bases from J; junction bases left unmatched: 10. This CDR3 comprises 14 residues. This CDR3 reads CATGEGTTYNEQFF. CDR3 DNA sequence: TGTGCCACTGGCGAAGGGACTACTTACAATGAGCAGTTCTTC.

The chain recombines TRBV4-2 with TRBJ2-1; D gene unclear. V lost 4 bases and J 0 bases, leaving 7 bases between the germline ends. This CDR3 is built from 14 residues. Germline lookup yields CDR1 LGHNA and CDR2 YNFKEQ. The CDR3 DNA is TGTGCCAGCAGCCTTCCAAGCTCCTACAATGAGCAGTTCTTC. The encoded protein is CASSLPSSYNEQFF.

This chain uses TRBV27 with TRBJ2-5; 16 bases fit TRBD2. The germline V gene encodes CDR1 MNHEY and CDR2 SMNVEV (reference sequence). The CDR3 runs to 17 residues. V lost 5 bases, J lost 5 bases, and 8 bases stayed unmatched. CDR3 DNA: TGTGCCAGCAGTCGAGGGACTAGCGGGAGGGCCCTCGAGACCCAGTACTTC. Its protein is CASSRGTSGRALETQYF.

The chain couples TRBV19 to TRBJ2-5; 14 bases map to TRBD2. Germline CDR1 is LNHDA and CDR2 is SQIVND (reference sequence). This CDR3 is 15 amino acids long. V trimming: 8 bases; J trimming: 5 bases; junction bases outside the gene matches: 7. This CDR3 reads CASQPGTSGSETQYF. The CDR3 region has the DNA TGTGCCAGTCAACCGGGGACTAGCGGGAGTGAGACCCAGTACTTC.

J is TRBJ2-7 and V is TRBV5-4; 7 nucleotides agree with TRBD2. The CDR3 runs to 15 residues. V lost 0 bases to trimming and J lost 4 bases; unmatched junction nucleotides: 7. CDR1 is SGHNT and CDR2 is YYREEE in the germline V gene (reference sequence). The CDR3 nucleotides are TGTGCCAGCAGCTTGGTGGGAGGGCCTCGTTACGAGCAGTACTTC. Its protein product is CASSLVGGPRYEQYF.